The 28 T cell receptor beta chains below all came from one sample that was sequenced in a study of OX40 agonist ivuxolimab in advanced cancers. The repertoire was sequenced with immunoSEQ multiplex PCR; TCRdb's copy has only in-frame clones and lacks some. The sample records about 67,000 clones, 80% to 95% being singletons. Sequenced material: CD4+ or CD8+ T cells sorted from blood, taken in a trial of the OX40 agonist ivuxolimab. The source is an adult with an advanced solid tumor such as melanoma, head and neck, liver or kidney cancer.

CDR3 protein: CAWSRISGANVLTF. CDR3 bases: TGTGCCTGGAGCAGGATTTCTGGGGCCAACGTCCTGACTTTC. The chain carries TRBV30 and TRBJ2-6; no definite D call. V was trimmed by 3 bases and J by 1 base, leaving 7 bases between them. CDR1 is GTSNPN and CDR2 is SVGIG in the germline V gene (reference sequence). The CDR3 has 14 residues.

The V gene is TRBV28, the J gene TRBJ2-7; 11 bases are shared with TRBD2. Germline assignment: CDR1 MDHEN and CDR2 SYDVKM. The CDR3 covers 16 residues. V trimming: 7 bases; J trimming: 0 bases; junction bases outside the gene matches: 8. CDR3 region: CASKPPGLAASYEQYF. CDR3 nucleotide sequence: TGTGCCAGCAAACCCCCGGGACTAGCGGCCTCCTACGAGCAGTACTTC. The complete variable domain, with remaining parts taken from reference TRBV28 and TRBJ2-7, reads DVKVTQSSRYLVKRTGEKVFLECVQDMDHENMFWYRQDPGLGLRLIYFSYDVKMKEKGDIPEGYSVSREKKERFSLILESASTNQTSMYLCASKPPGLAASYEQYFGPGTRLTVT.

As DNA, the CDR3 is TGTGCCAGCAGCTTAGGAGAAGGGGCCAACACTGAAGCTTTCTTT. It yields the protein CASSLGEGANTEAFF. The chain is built from TRBV11-3 and TRBJ1-1, with a possible D match to TRBD1 (5 bases). Trimming took off 1 base at V and 2 bases at J, with 11 bases between the two ends. The CDR3 contains 15 residues. Per germline, CDR1 SGHNT and CDR2 YENEEA.

The chain carries TRBV28 and TRBJ1-1; no clear D. Germline values: CDR1 MDHEN, CDR2 SYDVKM. There are 14 residues in the CDR3. The V end lost 0 bases, the J end lost 0 bases, and 5 bases lay between the germline ends. CDR3 nucleotides: TGTGCCAGCAGTTTATGGGTAATGAACACTGAAGCTTTCTTT. Protein sequence: CASSLWVMNTEAFF.

This clone was seen once. This rearrangement joins TRBV5-4 to TRBJ2-2, with D perhaps TRBD2 (6 bases). Per germline, CDR1 SGHNT and CDR2 YYREEE (reference sequence). Trimming removed 3 bases from V and 3 bases from J, with 9 bases in between. The CDR3 length is 14 residues. CDR3 in amino acids: CASSSLADTGELFF. CDR3 DNA sequence: TGTGCCAGCAGCTCCTTAGCGGACACCGGGGAGCTGTTTTTT.

The rearrangement links TRBV19 to TRBJ2-7; TRBD1 matches at 7 bases. The germline CDR1 and CDR2 sequences are LNHDA and SQIVND (reference sequence). The CDR3 has 15 amino acids. The V segment lost 9 bases and the J segment 2 bases; nucleotides outside the gene matches: 13. CDR3 in DNA: TGTGCCAGCCGCACACAACGGACAGGACCCTACGAGCAGTACTTC. It translates to CASRTQRTGPYEQYF.

V gene TRBV2 combines with J gene TRBJ2-3; D is possibly TRBD2 (6 bases). Germline V lookup: CDR1 SNHLY, CDR2 FYNNEI. The CDR3 sequence is 14 residues long. Trimming pared 6 bases from V and 0 bases from J, leaving 10 bases between. The CDR3 loop is CASRLAFSTDTQYF. The CDR3 DNA is TGTGCCAGCAGACTAGCCTTTAGCACAGATACGCAGTATTTT.

The genes are TRBV10-3 and TRBJ2-7, with 7 nucleotides matching TRBD1. Germline V CDR1 and CDR2: ENHRY, SYGVKD. J was trimmed by 0 bases and V by 10 bases; bases with no gene match: 3. This CDR3 comprises 12 residues. In DNA form, the CDR3 reads TGTGCCACCCGGGACAGCTCCTACGAGCAGTACTTC. Protein sequence: CATRDSSYEQYF.

This clone was recorded only once. The chain recombines TRBV27 with TRBJ2-1; possibly TRBD2 for D (5 bases). The CDR3 loop spans 13 amino acids. With 0 bases removed from V and 14 bases from J, the gap between germline ends came to 14 bases. In germline, CDR1 is MNHEY, CDR2 SMNVEV (reference sequence). The DNA of the CDR3 is TGTGCCAGCAGTTTATCGACGCGGGTGAGGGAGTTCTTC. Encoded protein: CASSLSTRVREFF.

The chain recombines TRBV11-2 with TRBJ1-4; TRBD1 matches 7 bases. J was trimmed by 5 bases and V by 9 bases; bases with no gene match: 9. The CDR3 length is 14 residues. Germline V gene data show CDR1 as SGHAT and CDR2 as FQNNGV. The CDR3 DNA reads as TGTGCCAGTTGCAGGGACAGCTGGAATGAAAAACTGTTTTTT. Its translation is CASCRDSWNEKLFF. The full variable domain, rest sourced from reference TRBV11-2 and TRBJ1-4, is EAGVAQSPRYKIIEKRQSVAFWCNPISGHATLYWYQQILGQGPKLLIQFQNNGVVDDSQLPKDRFSAERLKGVDSTLKIQPAKLEDSAVYLCASCRDSWNEKLFFGSGTQLSVL.

The chain couples TRBV20-1 to TRBJ1-1; D is unresolved. Per germline, CDR1 DFQATT and CDR2 SNEGSKA (reference sequence). With 7 bases removed from V and 1 base from J, the gap between germline ends came to 7 bases. There are 11 residues in the CDR3. CDR3 region: CSVTGNTEAFF. Written as DNA, the CDR3 is TGCAGTGTGACGGGGAACACTGAAGCTTTCTTT.

The chain is built from TRBV11-3 and TRBJ2-5; 10 nucleotides align to TRBD1. Germline CDR1 and CDR2: SGHNT and YENEEA. The CDR3 contains 15 residues. The trim removed 3 bases at V and 5 bases at J, leaving 6 bases unmatched. The CDR3 protein is CASSLTRTGGETQYF. Written as DNA, the CDR3 is TGTGCCAGCAGCTTGACTAGGACAGGGGGGGAGACCCAGTACTTC.

The gene calls are TRBV7-2 and TRBJ2-2, with TRBD1 matching over 10 bases. Trimming took 3 bases from V and 5 from J; bases not matched to a gene: 6. Germline V gene sequence: CDR1 SGHTA, CDR2 FQGNSA. This CDR3 is 16 amino acids long. This CDR3 is CASSFSRDRGTGELFF. DNA for the CDR3: TGTGCCAGCAGCTTTAGCCGGGACAGGGGTACCGGGGAGCTGTTTTTT.

V gene TRBV5-6 combines with J gene TRBJ1-6; maybe TRBD1 (5 bases). This CDR3 has 15 residues. V lost 4 bases, J lost 9 bases, and 17 bases lay in between. The V gene's germline CDR1 is SGHDT and CDR2 YYEEEE. This CDR3 reads CASSAGQSGRSPLHF. CDR3 nucleotide sequence: TGTGCCAGCAGCGCGGGGCAAAGTGGTCGTTCACCCCTCCACTTT.

The gene calls are TRBV2 and TRBJ2-3; D is possibly TRBD2 (6 bases). Looked up from germline, CDR1 is SNHLY and CDR2 is FYNNEI. The V gene lost 2 bases and the J gene lost 4 bases, with 13 bases spanning the gap. The CDR3 extends over 15 amino acids. The CDR3 spells CASSESSGGADTQYF. CDR3 sequence (DNA): TGTGCCAGCAGTGAAAGTAGTGGCGGGGCAGATACGCAGTATTTT.

The chain uses TRBV19 and TRBJ1-1; the match to TRBD1 covers 7 bases. In germline, CDR1 is LNHDA, CDR2 SQIVND (reference sequence). This CDR3 has 15 amino acids. The V gene end was trimmed by 2 bases and the J gene end by 5 bases; junction bases not matched to a gene: 8. The chain's CDR3 is CASSITGVSSTEAFF. The CDR3 DNA reads TGTGCCAGTAGTATAACAGGGGTGAGTAGTACTGAAGCTTTCTTT.

The chain combines TRBV5-4 with TRBJ1-1; 8 positions agree with TRBD1. The CDR3 runs to 14 residues. Germline assignment: CDR1 SGHNT and CDR2 YYREEE (reference sequence). J gave up 10 bases and V 4 bases, and 12 bases lay outside the gene matches. CDR3: CASSVGGQARGAFF. The CDR3 DNA is TGTGCCAGCAGCGTAGGGGGACAGGCCCGGGGAGCTTTCTTT.

In nucleotides, the CDR3 is TGTGCCAGCAGCTTAGTGGCCTGGGGACCGTCATACGAGCAGTACTTC. Translating gives CASSLVAWGPSYEQYF. This chain joins TRBV11-3 and TRBJ2-7; D may match TRBD1 or TRBD2 (5 bases each). The germline V gene has CDR1 SGHNT and CDR2 YENEEA. CDR3 length equals 16 residues. V gave up 1 base and J gave up 4 bases, with 17 bases separating them.

The V gene is TRBV11-3, the J gene TRBJ2-1; D is perhaps TRBD2 (7 bases). The CDR3 sequence is 13 residues long. Germline CDR1 reads SGHNT; CDR2 reads YENEEA. V gave up 5 bases and J gave up 7 bases, with 12 bases separating them. CDR3 loop: CASSGGGRNEQFF. The CDR3 nucleotides are TGTGCCAGCAGCGGCGGGGGCCGAAATGAGCAGTTCTTC.

The chain carries TRBV5-6 and TRBJ1-2; possible D gene TRBD1, 5 bases. Germline V gene data show CDR1 as SGHDT and CDR2 as YYEEEE. V lost 0 bases and J 8 bases, leaving 17 bases between the germline ends. The CDR3 loop spans 15 amino acids. In nucleotides, the CDR3 is TGTGCCAGCAGCTTGGTAGGGGTAAGAGAAGGGGGCTACACCTTC. This codes for CASSLVGVREGGYTF. Looking up the rest from reference TRBV5-6 and TRBJ1-2 gives the full variable domain: DAGVTQSPTHLIKTRGQQVTLRCSPKSGHDTVSWYQQALGQGPQFIFQYYEEEERQRGNFPDRFSGHQFPNYSSELNVNALLLGDSALYLCASSLVGVREGGYTFGSGTRLTVV.

The V gene is TRBV5-5, the J gene TRBJ2-7, with D possibly being TRBD2 (5 bases). The germline gives CDR1 SGHKS, CDR2 YYEKEE (reference sequence). Trimming pared 1 base from V and 7 bases from J, leaving 12 bases between. This CDR3 is built from 13 residues. The CDR3 sequence: CASSLSWWEEQYF. CDR3 sequence (DNA): TGTGCCAGCAGCTTGAGTTGGTGGGAGGAGCAGTACTTC.

This sequence joins TRBV5-1 and TRBJ2-7; weak D call: TRBD1 (5 bases). CDR3 length: 14 residues. Germline loops: CDR1 SGHRS, CDR2 YFSETQ. V was cut by 0 bases and J by 1 base, with 8 bases left in between. Here the CDR3 reads CASSLGTQSYEQYF. Here the CDR3 DNA reads TGCGCCAGCAGCTTGGGGACACAGTCCTACGAGCAGTACTTC.

V usage is TRBV5-6 and J usage is TRBJ1-3; D is possibly TRBD1 (5 bases). The CDR3 is made up of 14 amino acids. V was cut by 1 base and J by 6 bases, with 11 bases left in between. Germline CDR1 and CDR2: SGHDT and YYEEEE. CDR3 residues: CASSLWGLQNTIYF. Written as DNA, the CDR3 is TGTGCCAGCAGCTTGTGGGGGTTGCAAAACACCATATATTTT.

The chain joins TRBV7-2 to TRBJ2-5; possibly TRBD1 or TRBD2 for D (5 bases each). CDR1 and CDR2 (germline): SGHTA, FQGNSA. With 5 bases removed from V and 4 bases from J, the gap between germline ends came to 8 bases. The CDR3 totals 12 residues. CDR3 nucleotides: TGTGCCAGCAGCCGGGGACGAGAGACCCAGTACTTC. Encoded protein: CASSRGRETQYF.

This chain joins TRBV10-3 and TRBJ1-1, with D perhaps TRBD1 (5 bases). The CDR3 spans 13 residues. Germline V gene lookup returns CDR1 ENHRY and CDR2 SYGVKD. Trimming left V 7 bases short and J 3 bases short, with 12 bases between. The CDR3 reads CAIKRMGDTEAFF. The CDR3 DNA reads TGTGCCATCAAGAGAATGGGGGACACTGAAGCTTTCTTT.

The rearrangement uses TRBV10-3 and TRBJ2-2, with TRBD2 matching over 12 bases. V shed 3 bases and J 5 bases; nucleotides not matched to a gene: 4. Germline CDR1 and CDR2: ENHRY and SYGVKD. This CDR3 is built from 16 residues. CDR3 in DNA: TGTGCCATCAGTGAAATAGGGACTAGCGGGACCGGGGAGCTGTTTTTT. Residues: CAISEIGTSGTGELFF.

The J gene is TRBJ1-1, the V gene TRBV7-9; D uncertain. Germline values: CDR1 SEHNR, CDR2 FQNEAQ (reference sequence). The CDR3 is 14 residues long. V was pared by 5 bases and J by 6 bases, with 16 bases between. This chain's CDR3 is CASSPNQWRPEAFF. The CDR3 DNA reads TGTGCCAGCAGCCCAAACCAGTGGCGCCCTGAAGCTTTCTTT.

The chain couples TRBV27 to TRBJ2-1, with 9 positions matching TRBD2. Trimming cost V 10 bases and J 14 bases; bases outside gene matches: 15. There are 13 residues in the CDR3. CDR1 is MNHEY and CDR2 is SMNVEV in the germline V gene (reference sequence). The CDR3 DNA reads TGTGCCACCACGAGGCGGGAGGGTATCAGGGAGTTCTTC. Translated: CATTRREGIREFF.